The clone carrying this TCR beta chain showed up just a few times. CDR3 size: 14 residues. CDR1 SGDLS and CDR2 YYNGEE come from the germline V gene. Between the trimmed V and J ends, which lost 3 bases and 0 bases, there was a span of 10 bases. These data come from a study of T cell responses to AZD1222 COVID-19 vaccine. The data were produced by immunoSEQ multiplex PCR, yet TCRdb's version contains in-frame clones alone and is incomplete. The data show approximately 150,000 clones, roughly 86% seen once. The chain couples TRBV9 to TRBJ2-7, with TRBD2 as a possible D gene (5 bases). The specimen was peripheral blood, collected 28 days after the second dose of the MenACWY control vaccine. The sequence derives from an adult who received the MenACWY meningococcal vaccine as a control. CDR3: CASSAAVRSYEQYF. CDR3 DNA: TGTGCCAGCAGCGCAGCGGTCCGCTCCTACGAGCAGTACTTC.